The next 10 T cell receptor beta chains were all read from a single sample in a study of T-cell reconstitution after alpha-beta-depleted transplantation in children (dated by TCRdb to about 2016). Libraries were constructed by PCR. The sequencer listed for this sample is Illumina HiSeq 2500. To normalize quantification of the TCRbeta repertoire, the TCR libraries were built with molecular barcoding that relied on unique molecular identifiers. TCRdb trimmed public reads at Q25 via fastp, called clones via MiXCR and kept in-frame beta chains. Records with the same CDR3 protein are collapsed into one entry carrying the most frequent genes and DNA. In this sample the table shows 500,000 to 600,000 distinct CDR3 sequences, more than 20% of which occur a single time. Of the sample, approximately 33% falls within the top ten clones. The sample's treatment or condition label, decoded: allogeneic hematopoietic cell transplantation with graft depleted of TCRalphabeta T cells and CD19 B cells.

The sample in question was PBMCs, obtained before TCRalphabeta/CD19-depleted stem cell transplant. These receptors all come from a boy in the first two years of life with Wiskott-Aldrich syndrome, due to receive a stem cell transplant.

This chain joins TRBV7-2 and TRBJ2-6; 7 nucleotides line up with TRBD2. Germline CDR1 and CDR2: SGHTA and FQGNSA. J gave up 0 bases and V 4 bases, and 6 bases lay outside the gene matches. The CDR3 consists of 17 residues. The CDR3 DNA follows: TGTGCCAGCAGCTGGGGGGGTCACAACTCTGGGGCCAACGTCCTGACTTTC. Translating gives CASSWGGHNSGANVLTF.

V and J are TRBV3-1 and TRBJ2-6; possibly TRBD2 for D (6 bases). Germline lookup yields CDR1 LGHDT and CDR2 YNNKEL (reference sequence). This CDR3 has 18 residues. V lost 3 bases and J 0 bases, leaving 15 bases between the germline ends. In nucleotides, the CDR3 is TGTGCCAGCAGCCAGTTGACCGGGGGAGCCTCTGGGGCCAACGTCCTGACTTTC. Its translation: CASSQLTGGASGANVLTF.

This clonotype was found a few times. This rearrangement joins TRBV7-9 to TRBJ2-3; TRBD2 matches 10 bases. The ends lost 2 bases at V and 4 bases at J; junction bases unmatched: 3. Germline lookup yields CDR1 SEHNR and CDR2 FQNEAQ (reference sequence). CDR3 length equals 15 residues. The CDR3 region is CASSLLAGASDTQYF. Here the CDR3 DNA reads TGTGCCAGCAGCTTACTAGCGGGAGCTTCAGATACGCAGTATTTT. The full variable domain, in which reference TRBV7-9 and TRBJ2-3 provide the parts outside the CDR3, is DTGVSQNPRHKITKRGQNVTFRCDPISEHNRLYWYRQTLGQGPEFLTYFQNEAQLEKSRLLSDRFSAERPKGSFSTLEIQRTEQGDSAMYLCASSLLAGASDTQYFGPGTRLTVL.

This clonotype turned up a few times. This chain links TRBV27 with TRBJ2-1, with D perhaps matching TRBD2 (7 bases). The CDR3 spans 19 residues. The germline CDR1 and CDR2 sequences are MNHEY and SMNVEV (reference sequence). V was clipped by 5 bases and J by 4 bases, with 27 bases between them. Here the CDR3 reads CASSPGRGGRGGRYNEQFF. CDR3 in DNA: TGTGCCAGCAGTCCCGGCAGGGGAGGTAGGGGGGGGCGATACAATGAGCAGTTCTTC.

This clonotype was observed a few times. DNA for the CDR3: TGCGCCAGCAGCTTTGGACTAGCGGATTTCAATGAGCAGTTCTTC. It translates to CASSFGLADFNEQFF. The J gene is TRBJ2-1, the V gene TRBV5-1, with TRBD2 identical over 10 bases. Germline V CDR1 and CDR2: SGHRS, YFSETQ. The V gene end was trimmed by 2 bases and the J gene end by 6 bases; junction bases not matched to a gene: 5. This CDR3 comprises 15 residues.

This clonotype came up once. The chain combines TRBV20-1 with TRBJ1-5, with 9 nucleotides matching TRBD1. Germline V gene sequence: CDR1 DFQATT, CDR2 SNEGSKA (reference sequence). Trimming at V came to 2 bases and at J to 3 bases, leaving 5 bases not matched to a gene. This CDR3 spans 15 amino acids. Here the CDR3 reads CSARSGTGSNQPQHF. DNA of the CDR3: TGCAGTGCTAGAAGCGGGACAGGGTCCAATCAGCCCCAGCATTTT.

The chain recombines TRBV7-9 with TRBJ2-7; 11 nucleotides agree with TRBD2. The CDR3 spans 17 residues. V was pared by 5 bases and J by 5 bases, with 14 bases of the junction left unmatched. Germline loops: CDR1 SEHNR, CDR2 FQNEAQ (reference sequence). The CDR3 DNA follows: TGTGCCAGCAGCCTAACCCTACTAGCGGGAGAGACCCACGAGCAGTACTTC. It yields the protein CASSLTLLAGETHEQYF.

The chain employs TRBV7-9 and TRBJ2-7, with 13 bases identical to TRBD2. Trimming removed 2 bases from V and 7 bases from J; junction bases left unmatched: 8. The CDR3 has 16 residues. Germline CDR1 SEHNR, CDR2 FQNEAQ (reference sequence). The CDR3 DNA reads TGTGCCAGCAGCTTACCCGGACTAGCGGGAGTCTCTGAGCAGTACTTC. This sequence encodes CASSLPGLAGVSEQYF.

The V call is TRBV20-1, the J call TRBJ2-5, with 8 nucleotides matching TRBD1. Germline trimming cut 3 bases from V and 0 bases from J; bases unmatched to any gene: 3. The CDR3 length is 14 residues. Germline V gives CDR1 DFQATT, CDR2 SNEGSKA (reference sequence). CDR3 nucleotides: TGCAGTGCTAGGGACAGGGCGTACCAAGAGACCCAGTACTTC. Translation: CSARDRAYQETQYF.

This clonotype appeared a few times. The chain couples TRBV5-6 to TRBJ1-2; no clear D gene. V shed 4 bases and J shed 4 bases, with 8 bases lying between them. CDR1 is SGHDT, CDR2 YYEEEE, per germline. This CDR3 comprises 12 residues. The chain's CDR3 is CASSPGSYGYTF. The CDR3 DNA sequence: TGTGCCAGCAGCCCTGGGAGCTATGGCTACACCTTC.